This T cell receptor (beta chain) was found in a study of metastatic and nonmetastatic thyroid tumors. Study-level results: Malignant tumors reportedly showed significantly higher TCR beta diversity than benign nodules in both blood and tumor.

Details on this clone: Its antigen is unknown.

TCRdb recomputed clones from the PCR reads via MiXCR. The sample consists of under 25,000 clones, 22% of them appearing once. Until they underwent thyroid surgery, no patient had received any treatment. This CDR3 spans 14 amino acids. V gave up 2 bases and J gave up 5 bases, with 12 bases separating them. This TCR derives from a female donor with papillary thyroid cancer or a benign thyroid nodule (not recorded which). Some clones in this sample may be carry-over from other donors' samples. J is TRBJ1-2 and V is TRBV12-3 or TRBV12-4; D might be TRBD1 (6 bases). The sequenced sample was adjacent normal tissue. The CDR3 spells CASSLWGARYGYTF. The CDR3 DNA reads TGTGCCAGCAGTTTATGGGGGGCGCGGTATGGCTACACCTTC.